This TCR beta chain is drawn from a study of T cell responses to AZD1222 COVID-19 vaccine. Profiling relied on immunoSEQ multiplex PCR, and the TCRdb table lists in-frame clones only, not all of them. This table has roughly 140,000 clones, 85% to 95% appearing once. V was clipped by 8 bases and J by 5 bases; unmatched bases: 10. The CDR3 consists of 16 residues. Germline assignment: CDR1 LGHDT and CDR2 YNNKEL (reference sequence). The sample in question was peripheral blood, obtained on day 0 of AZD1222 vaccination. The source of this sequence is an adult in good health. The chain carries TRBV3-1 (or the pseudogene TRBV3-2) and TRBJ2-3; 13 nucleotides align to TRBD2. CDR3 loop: CASGITSGGALDTQYF. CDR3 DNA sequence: TGTGCCAGCGGAATAACTAGCGGGGGGGCCTTAGATACGCAGTATTTT.